This TCR beta chain derives from a study of human T cells and chemical hapten exposure. Study-wide findings and caveats: Positive correlation was observed between PT1 expanded TCR counts and patch test score.

TCRdb redid the calling of the RACE reads with MiXCR, one entry per CDR3 protein. In the table there are more than 250,000 distinct CDR3 sequences, roughly 8.9% of which are singletons. Germline V lookup: CDR1 DFQATT, CDR2 SNEGSKA (reference sequence). This CDR3 contains 14 residues. V lost 0 bases and J lost 3; bases outside the gene matches: 5. This clonotype has only a few counts. Its antigen is as yet unknown. Time point noted: pre-sensitization, week 0. As for treatment: therapeutic diphenylcyclopropenone sensitization with weekly scalp DPC. The receptor was isolated from a woman between 40 and 50 years old with alopecia areata. Some clones in this sample may be carry-over from other donors' samples. V is TRBV20-1 and J is TRBJ2-7, with TRBD2 matching 7 bases. Source: whole blood, taken in connection with sensitization to the hapten diphenylcyclopropenone (DPC). This chain's CDR3 is CSARDPRGIYEQYF. In nucleotides, the CDR3 is TGCAGTGCTAGAGATCCGCGGGGGATCTACGAGCAGTACTTC.